This TCR beta chain was captured by sequencing in a study of beta chain features in type 1 diabetes. Study results and limitations: TCRB CDR3 length was moderately but significantly reduced in all four CD4+ subsets of Type 1 diabetes patients. Junctions at VDJ sites from type 1 diabetes patients had fewer insertions and more deletions.

The CDR3 contains 15 residues. The V end was cut by 4 bases, the J end by 5 bases, with 18 bases between. Germline V gives CDR1 SEHNR, CDR2 FQNEAQ (reference sequence). The investigators reverse transcribed all of the isolated RNA, so they sequenced expressed TCRB transcripts. Libraries were prepared by immunoSEQ multiplex PCR; TCRdb keeps only in-frame clonotypes and omits some of them. The table includes approximately 170,000 clones, over 55% detected once. Concerning this clone itself: The antigen is not known.

This TCR was sampled from a man in his thirties or forties with type 1 diabetes. The V and J genes are TRBV7-9 and TRBJ2-7, with unresolved D. The sequenced material came from naive CD4+ T cells from blood. CDR3 amino acids: CASSSPWLVGDEQYF. CDR3 DNA: TGTGCCAGCAGCTCTCCATGGCTTGTGGGCGACGAGCAGTACTTC.